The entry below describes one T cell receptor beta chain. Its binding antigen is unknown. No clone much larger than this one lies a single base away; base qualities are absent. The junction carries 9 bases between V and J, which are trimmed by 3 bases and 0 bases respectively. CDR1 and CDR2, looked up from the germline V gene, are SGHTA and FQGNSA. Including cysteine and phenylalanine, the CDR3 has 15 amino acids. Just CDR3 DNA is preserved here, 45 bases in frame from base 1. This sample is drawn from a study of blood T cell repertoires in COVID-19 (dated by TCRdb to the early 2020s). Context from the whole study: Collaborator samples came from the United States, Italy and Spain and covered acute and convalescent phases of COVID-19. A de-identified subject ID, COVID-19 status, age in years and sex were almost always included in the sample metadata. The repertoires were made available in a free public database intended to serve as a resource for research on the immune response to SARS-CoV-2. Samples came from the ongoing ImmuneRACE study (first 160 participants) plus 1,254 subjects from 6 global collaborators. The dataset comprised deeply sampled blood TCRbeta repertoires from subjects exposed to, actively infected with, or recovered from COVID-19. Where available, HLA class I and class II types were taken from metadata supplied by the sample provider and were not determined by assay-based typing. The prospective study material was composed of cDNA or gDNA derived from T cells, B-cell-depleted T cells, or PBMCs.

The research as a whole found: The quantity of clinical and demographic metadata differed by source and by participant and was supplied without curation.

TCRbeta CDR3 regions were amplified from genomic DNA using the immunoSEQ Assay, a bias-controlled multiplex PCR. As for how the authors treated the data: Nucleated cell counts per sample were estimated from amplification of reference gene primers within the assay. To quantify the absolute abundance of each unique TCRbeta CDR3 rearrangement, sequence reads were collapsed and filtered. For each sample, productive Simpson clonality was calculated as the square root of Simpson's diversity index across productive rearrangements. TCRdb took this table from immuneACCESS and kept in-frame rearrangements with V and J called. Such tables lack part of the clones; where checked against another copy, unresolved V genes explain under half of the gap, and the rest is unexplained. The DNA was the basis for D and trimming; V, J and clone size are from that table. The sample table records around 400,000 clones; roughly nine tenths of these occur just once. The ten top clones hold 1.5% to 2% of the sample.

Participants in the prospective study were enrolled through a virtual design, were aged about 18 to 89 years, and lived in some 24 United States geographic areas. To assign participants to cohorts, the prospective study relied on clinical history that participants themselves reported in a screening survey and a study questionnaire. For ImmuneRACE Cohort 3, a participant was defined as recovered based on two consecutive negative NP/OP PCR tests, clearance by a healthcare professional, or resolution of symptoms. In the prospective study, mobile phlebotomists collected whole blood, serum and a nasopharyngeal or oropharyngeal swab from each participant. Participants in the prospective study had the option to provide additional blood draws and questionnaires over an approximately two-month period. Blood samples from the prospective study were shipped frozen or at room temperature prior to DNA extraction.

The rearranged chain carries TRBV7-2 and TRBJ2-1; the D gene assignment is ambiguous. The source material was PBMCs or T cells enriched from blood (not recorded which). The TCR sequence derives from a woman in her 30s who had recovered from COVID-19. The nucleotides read TGTGCCAGCAGCTTGATCCGGAGCTCCTACAATGAGCAGTTCTTC. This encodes CASSLIRSSYNEQFF.